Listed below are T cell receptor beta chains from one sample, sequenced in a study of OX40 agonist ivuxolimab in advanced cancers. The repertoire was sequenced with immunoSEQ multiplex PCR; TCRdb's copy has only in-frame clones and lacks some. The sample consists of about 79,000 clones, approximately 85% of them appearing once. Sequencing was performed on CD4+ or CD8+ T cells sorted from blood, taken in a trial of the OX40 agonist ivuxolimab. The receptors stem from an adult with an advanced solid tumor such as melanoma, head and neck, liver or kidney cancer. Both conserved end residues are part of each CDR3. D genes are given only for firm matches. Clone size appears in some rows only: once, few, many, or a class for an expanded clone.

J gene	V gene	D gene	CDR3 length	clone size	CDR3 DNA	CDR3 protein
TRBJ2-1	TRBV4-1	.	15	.	TGCGCCAGCAGCCAAGGTTGGGATTCCTACAATGAGCAGTTCTTC	CASSQGWDSYNEQFF
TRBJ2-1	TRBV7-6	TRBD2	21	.	TGTGCCAGCAGGCTAAGACCCCTCGGGACTAGCGGGAGGTTCTCCTACAATGAGCAGTTCTTC	CASRLRPLGTSGRFSYNEQFF
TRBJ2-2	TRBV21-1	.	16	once	TGTGCCAGCACTATAGTAGCGGGGCGGGGCACCGGGGAGCTGTTTTTT	CASTIVAGRGTGELFF
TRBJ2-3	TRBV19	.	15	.	TGTGCCAGTAGCAGGGACCTGGGCGGCACAGATACGCAGTATTTT	CASSRDLGGTDTQYF
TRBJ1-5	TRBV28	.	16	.	TGTGCCAGCAGTTTAAGCCTCCGCGGTTTGTATCAGCCCCAGCATTTT	CASSLSLRGLYQPQHF
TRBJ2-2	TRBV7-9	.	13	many	TGTGCCAGCAGCTTCACTCTCACCGGGGAGCTGTTTTTT	CASSFTLTGELFF
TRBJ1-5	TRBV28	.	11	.	TGTGCCAGCAGTTCCCCTAGACAATCGCATTTT	CASSSPRQSHF
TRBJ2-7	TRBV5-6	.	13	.	TGTGCCAGCAGCTTGGACAGGGCTTACGAGCAGTACTTC	CASSLDRAYEQYF
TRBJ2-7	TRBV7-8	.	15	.	TGTGCCAGCAGCTTAGACAGGGAATTTCCCTACGAGCAGTACTTC	CASSLDREFPYEQYF
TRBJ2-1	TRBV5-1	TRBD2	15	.	TGCGCCAGCAGCTTTTTGAGCGGGAGGGGTGGTGAGCAGTTCTTC	CASSFLSGRGGEQFF